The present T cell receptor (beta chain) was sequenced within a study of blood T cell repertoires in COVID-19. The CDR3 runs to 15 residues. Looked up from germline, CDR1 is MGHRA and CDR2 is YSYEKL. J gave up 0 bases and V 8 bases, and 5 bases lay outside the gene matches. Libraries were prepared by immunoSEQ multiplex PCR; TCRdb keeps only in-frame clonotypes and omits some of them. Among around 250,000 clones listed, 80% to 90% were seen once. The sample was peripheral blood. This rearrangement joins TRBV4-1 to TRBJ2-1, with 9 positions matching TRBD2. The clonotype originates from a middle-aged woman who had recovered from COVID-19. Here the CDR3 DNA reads TGCGCCAGCGGAAGTAGCGGGAGCTCCTACAATGAGCAGTTCTTC. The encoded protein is CASGSSGSSYNEQFF.